The source of this T cell receptor beta chain is a study of T-cell memory formation after mild COVID-19. Points from the study as a whole: Several responding clones turned up in pre-infection memory, indicating that cross-reactive memory may have taken part.

TCRdb reprocessed the 5' RACE reads with MiXCR, giving one entry per CDR3 protein. This sample yields 210,000 or so distinct CDR3 sequences, of which around 20% are seen a single time; roughly 2.3% belongs to the top ten. This clonotype was observed many times. What it binds is not known. Sequencing used PBMCs or a T cell subset sorted from them (not recorded which). The sequence was obtained from an adult woman who had mild COVID-19 (a few samples of this study predate the infection). Cell type and time point are not known.

CDR3 sequence: CASSPPGRHIYNEQFF. DNA of the CDR3: TGTGCCAGTAGTCCCCCGGGGAGGCACATCTACAATGAGCAGTTCTTC. V is TRBV19 and J is TRBJ2-1; a possible D gene is TRBD2 (6 bases). V lost 5 bases and J lost 3, with 17 bases in between. Germline loops: CDR1 LNHDA, CDR2 SQIVND (reference sequence). The CDR3 totals 16 residues. Drawing the rest from reference TRBV19 and TRBJ2-1, the complete variable domain is DGGITQSPKYLFRKEGQNVTLSCEQNLNHDAMYWYRQDPGQGLRLIYYSQIVNDFQKGDIAEGYSVSREKKESFPLTVTSAQKNPTAFYLCASSPPGRHIYNEQFFGPGTRLTVL.